This record looks at one T cell receptor (beta chain) sequence and its context. Its target is not known. The data stem from a study of T cell responses to AZD1222 COVID-19 vaccine. Study-level results: Per reports, nearly half of all spike-specific TCRs target regions that are unmutated in variants. Only after the peak T cell response were repertoires sampled.

The repertoire was sequenced with immunoSEQ multiplex PCR; TCRdb's copy has only in-frame clones and lacks some. This sample has 50,000 to 65,000 clones, with around 92% found just once. V shed 1 base, J shed 0 bases, and the junction held 8 bases outside the gene matches. The CDR3 consists of 17 residues. Germline V gene sequence: CDR1 MNHEY, CDR2 SVGEGT. This sample comprised peripheral blood, obtained 28 days after the second AZD1222 dose. The gene calls are TRBV6-2 or TRBV6-3 and TRBJ2-7, with TRBD2 matching 8 bases. This receptor was taken from an adult who received the AZD1222 COVID-19 vaccine. CDR3: CASSYFAGGVPSYEQYF. Here the CDR3 DNA reads TGTGCCAGCAGTTACTTTGCGGGAGGCGTCCCCTCCTACGAGCAGTACTTC.